Following are 17 T cell receptor beta chains from one sample sequenced in a study of PD-L1 blockade in urothelial cancer. The data were produced by immunoSEQ multiplex PCR, yet TCRdb's version contains in-frame clones alone and is incomplete. The profile shows more than 70,000 clones, roughly nine tenths of them singletons. The starting material was PBMCs, obtained around atezolizumab (anti-PD-L1) treatment. The source is a man aged 60 to 75 with urothelial cancer.

CDR3 DNA: TGCGCCAGCAGCTTGGATTGGTTCGACGGGGCCGGGGAGCTGTTTTTT. Its protein is CASSLDWFDGAGELFF. The chain combines TRBV5-1 with TRBJ2-2, with D perhaps matching TRBD2 (5 bases). Germline lookup yields CDR1 SGHRS and CDR2 YFSETQ. Trimming shortened V by 0 bases and J by 6 bases, and 15 bases separated the two germline ends. The CDR3 has 16 residues.

This sequence joins TRBV5-5 and TRBJ1-2; TRBD1 matches 11 bases. Trimming cost V 4 bases and J 6 bases; bases outside gene matches: 11. The CDR3 is made up of 16 amino acids. Germline CDR1 is SGHKS and CDR2 is YYEKEE (reference sequence). Here the CDR3 reads CASSPNSGTGGNGYTF. The CDR3 nucleotides read TGTGCCAGCAGCCCCAACTCCGGGACAGGGGGTAATGGCTACACCTTC.

V and J are TRBV6-5 and TRBJ1-1; D not resolved. V lost 2 bases and J lost 0, with 7 bases in between. Germline V gene sequence: CDR1 MNHEY, CDR2 SVGAGI. The CDR3 loop spans 14 amino acids. The DNA of the CDR3 is TGTGCCAGCAGTTACGAGTCCATGAACACTGAAGCTTTCTTT. Translated, it gives CASSYESMNTEAFF.

This clone was seen just once. The chain combines TRBV6-5 with TRBJ1-1; D possibly corresponds to TRBD1 (5 bases). The CDR3 covers 15 residues. Trimming took off 2 bases at V and 5 bases at J, with 15 bases between the two ends. Germline values: CDR1 MNHEY, CDR2 SVGAGI. The CDR3 spells CASSYRRGSRTEAFF. For the CDR3, the DNA is TGTGCCAGCAGTTACCGCCGGGGGAGTAGGACTGAAGCTTTCTTT.

V and J are TRBV6-9 and TRBJ2-1, with unresolved D. V was pared by 6 bases and J by 5 bases, with 8 bases between. Germline V gene sequence: CDR1 MNHGY, CDR2 SVAAGI. The CDR3 runs to 12 residues. In DNA form, the CDR3 reads TGTGCCAGCAGGACATCGAACAATGAGCAGTTCTTC. As protein: CASRTSNNEQFF.

This sequence joins TRBV6-6 and TRBJ2-1, with D tentatively TRBD2 (6 bases). The V end lost 0 bases, the J end lost 7 bases, and 16 bases lay between the germline ends. This CDR3 has 16 residues. The germline CDR1 and CDR2 sequences are MNHNY and SVGAGI (reference sequence). CDR3 region: CASSYSVADYKNEQFF. Here the CDR3 DNA reads TGTGCCAGCAGTTACTCCGTCGCGGACTACAAGAATGAGCAGTTCTTC.

This clone has only one observation. The chain uses TRBV18 and TRBJ2-6, with TRBD1 identical over 7 bases. From germline, CDR1 is KGHSH and CDR2 LQKENI. The CDR3 has 16 amino acids. J lost 0 bases, V lost 6 bases, and 5 bases had no gene match. The CDR3 nucleotides read TGTGCCAGCTCCCCGACAGGGAACTCTGGGGCCAACGTCCTGACTTTC. Translated: CASSPTGNSGANVLTF.

V and J are TRBV30 and TRBJ1-2; D might be TRBD1 (6 bases). CDR1 GTSNPN and CDR2 SVGIG come from the germline V gene (reference sequence). V dropped 0 bases and J dropped 4 bases, with 9 bases sitting between them. This CDR3 has 13 amino acids. The CDR3 sequence: CAWSVRRGYGYTF. The CDR3 DNA follows: TGTGCCTGGAGTGTACGCAGGGGCTATGGCTACACCTTC.

The chain combines TRBV5-1 with TRBJ1-4, with TRBD1 matching 8 bases. V lost 4 bases and J lost 2; bases outside the gene matches: 4. This CDR3 is 15 amino acids long. Germline CDR1 and CDR2: SGHRS and YFSETQ. The CDR3 spells CASSIWTGTNEKLFF. The CDR3 region has the DNA TGCGCCAGCAGCATTTGGACAGGGACTAATGAAAAACTGTTTTTT.

The chain uses TRBV13 and TRBJ2-7; D is perhaps TRBD2 (6 bases). This CDR3 is built from 13 residues. CDR1 is PRHDT, CDR2 FYEKMQ, per germline (reference sequence). Trimming left V 5 bases short and J 7 bases short, with 15 bases between. The CDR3 is CASSGENGGEQYF. As DNA, the CDR3 is TGTGCCAGCAGCGGTGAGAACGGGGGAGAGCAGTACTTC.

The V gene is TRBV7-2, the J gene TRBJ2-7; 7 bases fit TRBD1. V trimming: 1 base; J trimming: 2 bases; junction bases outside the gene matches: 2. The germline gives CDR1 SGHTA, CDR2 FQGNSA. The CDR3 length is 14 residues. The CDR3 region is CASSLEGGPYEQYF. CDR3 nucleotides: TGTGCCAGCAGCTTAGAAGGGGGCCCCTACGAGCAGTACTTC.

V gene TRBV5-1 combines with J gene TRBJ1-4; D uncertain. V was trimmed by 0 bases and J by 6 bases, leaving 6 bases between them. The CDR3 spans 13 residues. Germline CDR1 and CDR2: SGHRS and YFSETQ. CDR3 loop: CASSLAQDEKLFF. The CDR3 nucleotides are TGCGCCAGCAGCTTGGCCCAGGATGAAAAACTGTTTTTT.

The chain carries TRBV28 and TRBJ1-1; perhaps TRBD1 as D (6 bases). V was clipped by 3 bases and J by 8 bases, with 16 bases between them. Per germline, CDR1 MDHEN and CDR2 SYDVKM. The CDR3 extends over 14 amino acids. The CDR3 spells CASSFGTYTSEAFF. CDR3 in DNA: TGTGCCAGCAGTTTCGGGACATATACCTCCGAAGCTTTCTTT.

V and J are TRBV2 and TRBJ2-7; D perhaps matches TRBD2 (6 bases). With 3 bases removed from V and 3 bases from J, the gap between germline ends came to 12 bases. The CDR3 has 14 residues. Per germline, CDR1 SNHLY and CDR2 FYNNEI. The CDR3 loop reads CASSDRERSYEQYF. CDR3 sequence (DNA): TGTGCCAGCAGTGATCGGGAGCGGAGCTACGAGCAGTACTTC.

The rearrangement uses TRBV18 and TRBJ2-5; 8 nucleotides match TRBD1. The V gene's germline CDR1 is KGHSH and CDR2 LQKENI. Unmatched junction bases numbered 4, after V lost 9 bases and J lost 1 base. The CDR3 has 13 amino acids. The CDR3 coding sequence is TGTGCCAGTAGGACAGGGAGCCAAGAGACCCAGTACTTC. Translated: CASRTGSQETQYF.

The chain recombines TRBV4-1 with TRBJ2-1; TRBD2 aligns across 7 bases. The CDR3 contains 14 residues. V trimming: 0 bases; J trimming: 10 bases; junction bases outside the gene matches: 6. The germline gives CDR1 MGHRA, CDR2 YSYEKL. The CDR3 sequence: CASSQETTGLEQFF. CDR3 nucleotide sequence: TGCGCCAGCAGCCAAGAGACCACGGGACTAGAGCAGTTCTTC.

This clone was observed once. This chain uses TRBV4-1 with TRBJ1-1; possibly TRBD1 for D (5 bases). Germline CDR1 MGHRA, CDR2 YSYEKL. This CDR3 is 14 amino acids long. Trimming took off 4 bases at V and 5 bases at J, with 14 bases between the two ends. CDR3 residues: CASSPDKERTEAFF. CDR3 nucleotides: TGCGCCAGCAGCCCGGACAAGGAGAGAACTGAAGCTTTCTTT.